The T cell receptor beta chain described here comes from a study of T cells in localized non-small cell lung cancer. Some clones are missing from TCRdb's copy, which holds only in-frame ones; the method was immunoSEQ multiplex PCR. The repertoire has 4,000 or so clones, approximately 28% of them found once; the top ten carry around 21%. Whole-study results and caveats: The greatest T cell clonality was found in uninvolved adjacent lung (higher than in tumor).

This CDR3 contains 15 residues. CDR1 is SGHNT and CDR2 is YENEEA in the germline V gene. Trimming took off 2 bases at V and 0 bases at J, with 10 bases between the two ends. Within the sample, this clone is medium-sized (0.01 to 0.1%). As yet, its antigen is unknown. The source was lung tumor tissue, collected before any cancer treatment. The receptor was derived from a male donor aged 60 or over with stage III lung adenocarcinoma. The chain is built from TRBV11-3 and TRBJ1-1; the D gene is possibly TRBD1 (5 bases). CDR3 sequence: CASSLRDAMNTEAFF. The CDR3 bases are TGTGCCAGCAGCTTAAGGGACGCGATGAACACTGAAGCTTTCTTT.